This TCR beta chain was sequenced during a study of cytomegalovirus exposure and HLA in healthy donors. Study-wide points: Donors belonging to an Asian-associated ancestry cluster reportedly showed fewer N-insertions in productive TCRs than the approximately 700-donor mean, according to what a later analysis found. Later genetic work tied a missense DCLRE1C variant to beta-chain V and J trimming.

The PCR contained 60 Vbeta and 13 Jbeta primers. Profiling relied on immunoSEQ multiplex PCR, and the TCRdb table lists in-frame clones only, not all of them. The sample has under 150,000 clones; approximately 83% are singletons. There were likely unrecorded immune exposures, though donors were nominally healthy when sampled. To note about this clone: Its antigen is not identified.

Germline V gene sequence: CDR1 SGHRS, CDR2 YFSETQ. This CDR3 spans 13 amino acids. Trimming cost V 5 bases and J 5 bases, with 11 bases left between them. The sequenced sample was PBMCs. This sequence originates from a male donor in good health and CMV-seronegative. The J gene is TRBJ2-1, the V gene TRBV5-1; no reliable D call. The CDR3 reads CASSLLIDNEQFF. CDR3 in DNA: TGCGCCAGCAGTCTTCTAATAGACAATGAGCAGTTCTTC.